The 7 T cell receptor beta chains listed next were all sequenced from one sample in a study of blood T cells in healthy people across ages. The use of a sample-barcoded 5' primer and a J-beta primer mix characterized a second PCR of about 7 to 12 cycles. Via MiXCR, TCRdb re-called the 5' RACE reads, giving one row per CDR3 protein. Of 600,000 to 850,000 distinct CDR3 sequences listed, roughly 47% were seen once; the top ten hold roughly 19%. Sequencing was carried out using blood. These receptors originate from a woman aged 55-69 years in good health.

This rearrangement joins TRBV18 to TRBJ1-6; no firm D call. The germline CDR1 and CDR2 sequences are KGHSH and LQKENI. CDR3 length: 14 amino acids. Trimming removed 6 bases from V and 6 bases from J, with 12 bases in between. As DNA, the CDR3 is TGTGCCAGCTCGCCGATAGGGTTTAATTCACCCCTCCACTTT. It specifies CASSPIGFNSPLHF.

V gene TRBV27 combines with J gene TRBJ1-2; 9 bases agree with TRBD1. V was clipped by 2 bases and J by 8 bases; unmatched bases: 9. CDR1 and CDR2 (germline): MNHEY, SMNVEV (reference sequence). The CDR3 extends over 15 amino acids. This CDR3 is CASSLLGTGRKGYTF. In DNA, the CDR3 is TGTGCCAGCAGTTTACTGGGGACAGGGAGAAAGGGCTACACCTTC.

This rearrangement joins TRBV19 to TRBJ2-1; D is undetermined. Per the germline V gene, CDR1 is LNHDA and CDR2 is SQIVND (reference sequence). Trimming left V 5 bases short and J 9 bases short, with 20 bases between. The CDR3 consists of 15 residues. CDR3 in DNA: TGTGCCAGTAGTTCCCCGCCCACCTCCTACGTTGAGCAGTTCTTC. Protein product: CASSSPPTSYVEQFF.

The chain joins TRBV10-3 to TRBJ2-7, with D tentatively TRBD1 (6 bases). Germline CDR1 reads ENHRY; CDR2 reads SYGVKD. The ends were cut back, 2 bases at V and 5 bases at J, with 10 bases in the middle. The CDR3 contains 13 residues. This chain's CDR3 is CAISEGTSDEQYF. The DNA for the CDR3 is TGTGCCATCAGTGAGGGGACATCCGACGAGCAGTACTTC.

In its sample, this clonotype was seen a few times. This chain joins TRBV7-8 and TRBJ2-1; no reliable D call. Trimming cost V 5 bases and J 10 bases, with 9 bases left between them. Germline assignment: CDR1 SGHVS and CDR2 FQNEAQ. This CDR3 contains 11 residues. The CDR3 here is CASSQAIEQFF. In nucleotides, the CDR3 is TGTGCCAGCAGCCAAGCCATAGAGCAGTTCTTC.

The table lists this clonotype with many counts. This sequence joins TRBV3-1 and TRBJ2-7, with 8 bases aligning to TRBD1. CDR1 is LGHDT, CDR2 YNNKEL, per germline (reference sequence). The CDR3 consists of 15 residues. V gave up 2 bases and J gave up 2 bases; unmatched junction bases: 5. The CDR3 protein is CASSQLGQGPYEQYF. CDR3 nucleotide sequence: TGTGCCAGCAGCCAACTTGGACAGGGACCCTACGAGCAGTACTTC.

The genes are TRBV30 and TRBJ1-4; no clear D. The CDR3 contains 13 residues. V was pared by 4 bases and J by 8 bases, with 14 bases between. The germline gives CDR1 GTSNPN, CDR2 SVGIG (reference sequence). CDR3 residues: CAWTGNFGEKLFF. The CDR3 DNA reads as TGTGCCTGGACCGGGAACTTCGGGGAAAAACTGTTTTTT.